This note documents a single T cell receptor (beta chain) sequence. Antigen unknown. Germline CDR1 and CDR2: SGHTS and YDEGEE. The CDR3 spans 16 residues. The junction had 14 bases not matched to a gene; V was cut back by 5 bases and J by 7 bases. The protocol was immunoSEQ multiplex PCR, while the TCRdb copy is restricted to in-frame clones and leaves out a portion. The data contain about 28,000 clones, about 70% of them seen just once; the ten biggest clones take up around 21%. These data are taken from a study of CD4 T cells in relation to SARS-CoV-2 and coronaviruses. Unexposed donor CD4+ T cells date from about 2011-2018, before the COVID-19 pandemic. Isolation of CD4+ T cells took place after about 9 days in culture. Unexposed-donor CD4+ T cells were probed with SARS-CoV-2 S/N and four cold-coronavirus spikes, cells permitting.

The gene calls are TRBV5-8 and TRBJ2-1; 8 bases fit TRBD2. The clonotype originates from a human donor in good health. Sequences were obtained from CD4+ T cells from PBMCs, cultured in vitro. CDR3 residues: CASRPASGSPRNEQFF. The CDR3 DNA is TGTGCCAGCAGGCCGGCTAGCGGGTCCCCAAGGAATGAGCAGTTCTTC. Based on the CDR3 plus reference TRBV5-8 and TRBJ2-1, the full variable domain is EAGVTQSPTHLIKTRGQQATLRCSPISGHTSVYWYQQALGLGLQFLLWYDEGEERNRGNFPPRFSGRQFPNYSSELNVNALELEDSALYLCASRPASGSPRNEQFFGPGTRLTVL.